This T cell receptor (beta chain) came from a study of blood T cell repertoires in COVID-19. Study background: Acute-phase and convalescent COVID-19 samples originated in the United States, Italy and Spain. T cells, B-cell-depleted T cells, or PBMCs provided the cDNA or gDNA that served as material.

Germline CDR1 ENHRY, CDR2 SYGVKD. This CDR3 has 15 residues. V was cut by 11 bases and J by 7 bases, with 23 bases left in between. Enrollees, roughly 18 to 95 years old, lived in 24 US areas. Cohort allocation depended upon clinical history that participants reported. This table comes from immunoSEQ multiplex PCR, and its TCRdb copy is limited to in-frame clones, with some not included. Of approximately 300,000 clones listed, about 85% were seen once; the top ten hold around 1.8%. The specimen sequenced was PBMCs or T cells enriched from blood (not recorded which). The clonotype comes from a woman younger than 45 who had been exposed to COVID-19. This chain joins TRBV10-3 and TRBJ2-2, with D possibly matching TRBD2 (5 bases). CDR3: CAGSAAGDVGGELFF. The CDR3 bases are TGTGCCGGGAGTGCGGCGGGCGATGTCGGCGGGGAGCTGTTTTTT.